These 21 T cell receptor beta chains were all obtained from the same sample, sequenced in a study of graft-versus-host responses after intestinal transplantation. TCRdb's table, derived via immunoSEQ multiplex PCR, lists solely in-frame clones and lacks some. This table has roughly 20,000 clones, 55% to 70% appearing once. The specimen was alloreactive CD4+ T cells from a mixed lymphocyte reaction culture, collected before intestinal transplant. Subset given: CFSE-low proliferating T cells sorted from roughly six-day pre-transplant mixed lymphocyte reaction (GvH or HvG direction). These receptors all stem from a human patient who received an intestinal transplant.

CDR3 amino acids: CAISDRENTEAFF. The CDR3 DNA follows: TGTGCCATCAGTGACAGGGAAAACACTGAAGCTTTCTTT. This chain joins TRBV10-3 and TRBJ1-1, with D maybe TRBD1 (5 bases). CDR1 and CDR2 (germline): ENHRY, SYGVKD. The CDR3 is 13 amino acids. Trimming took off 3 bases at V and 2 bases at J, with 7 bases between the two ends.

The chain joins TRBV2 to TRBJ1-5; D perhaps matches TRBD1 (6 bases). Trimming removed 0 bases from V and 3 bases from J, with 12 bases in between. The CDR3 loop spans 16 amino acids. Germline CDR1 reads SNHLY; CDR2 reads FYNNEI. Here the CDR3 reads CASSEAWQGYNQPQHF. CDR3 DNA: TGTGCCAGCAGTGAAGCGTGGCAGGGGTACAATCAGCCCCAGCATTTT.

This clone has just a few counts. The V and J genes are TRBV4-3 and TRBJ2-7, with 14 bases lining up with TRBD2. CDR1 and CDR2 (germline): LGHNA, YSLEER. There are 16 residues in the CDR3. Germline trimming cut 0 bases from V and 5 bases from J; bases unmatched to any gene: 3. CDR3 protein: CASSQDATSGGDEQYF. CDR3 bases: TGCGCCAGCAGCCAAGATGCGACTAGCGGGGGGGACGAGCAGTACTTC.

The genes are TRBV29-1 and TRBJ2-5; a possible D gene is TRBD2 (7 bases). This CDR3 is 13 amino acids long. Trimming shortened V by 4 bases and J by 5 bases, and 14 bases separated the two germline ends. Germline CDR1 SQVTM, CDR2 ANQGSEA. The CDR3 DNA follows: TGCAGCGTTGTGAGGGGGGGTTTGGAGACCCAGTACTTC. Translating it yields CSVVRGGLETQYF.

A single count supports this clone. The rearrangement uses TRBV29-1 and TRBJ2-5, with unresolved D. Germline CDR1 is SQVTM and CDR2 is ANQGSEA. The CDR3 runs to 10 residues. The V gene lost 5 bases and the J gene lost 4 bases, with 5 bases spanning the gap. Here the CDR3 DNA reads TGCAGCGTTTCAATAGAGACCCAGTACTTC. This encodes CSVSIETQYF.

The chain couples TRBV30 to TRBJ2-7; 9 positions agree with TRBD1. CDR3 length: 14 amino acids. Trimming removed 5 bases from V and 4 bases from J; junction bases left unmatched: 9. CDR1 is GTSNPN, CDR2 SVGIG, per germline (reference sequence). The CDR3 DNA is TGTGCCTGGGGGACAGGGTCGATGAGTTACGAGCAGTACTTC. It translates to CAWGTGSMSYEQYF.

CDR3 sequence (DNA): TGTGCCAGTACGACGAACAGGGGACCCTACAATGAGCAGTTCTTC. It translates to CASTTNRGPYNEQFF. The chain couples TRBV25-1 to TRBJ2-1; 7 nucleotides agree with TRBD1. Germline assignment: CDR1 MGHDK and CDR2 SYGVNS. Trimming took 9 bases from V and 2 from J; bases not matched to a gene: 10. The CDR3 is 15 amino acids. The entire variable domain, with the rest obtained from reference TRBV25-1 and TRBJ2-1, is as follows: EADIYQTPRYLVIGTGKKITLECSQTMGHDKMYWYQQDPGMELHLIHYSYGVNSTEKGDLSSESTVSRIRTEHFPLTLESARPSHTSQYLCASTTNRGPYNEQFFGPGTRLTVL.

This rearrangement joins TRBV5-1 to TRBJ2-1, with 13 bases that match TRBD2. This CDR3 has 16 amino acids. V was pared by 4 bases and J by 4 bases, with 5 bases of the junction left unmatched. CDR1 is SGHRS and CDR2 is YFSETQ in the germline V gene. CDR3 in amino acids: CASSGRLAGGYNEQFF. For the CDR3, the DNA is TGCGCCAGCAGCGGACGACTAGCGGGAGGTTACAATGAGCAGTTCTTC.

This clone was seen just once. This chain connects TRBV25-1 to TRBJ1-1; possible D gene TRBD1, 5 bases. Trimming left V 10 bases short and J 2 bases short, with 14 bases between. Germline CDR1 and CDR2: MGHDK and SYGVNS. The CDR3 spans 13 residues. The DNA for the CDR3 is TGTGCCACCCGTGGGCAGGGAAACACTGAAGCTTTCTTT. It specifies CATRGQGNTEAFF.

V is TRBV18 and J is TRBJ1-6; weak D call: TRBD1 (5 bases). CDR1 and CDR2 from the germline V gene are KGHSH and LQKENI. The V gene lost 6 bases and the J gene lost 13 bases, with 19 bases spanning the gap. CDR3 length equals 14 residues. In nucleotides, the CDR3 is TGTGCCAGCTCTCGGTTGGAGCAGGGATCGCCCCTCCACTTT. Its protein product is CASSRLEQGSPLHF.

The gene calls are TRBV5-1 and TRBJ2-1; D may be TRBD1 (5 bases). Germline V gene lookup returns CDR1 SGHRS and CDR2 YFSETQ. The V end lost 2 bases, the J end lost 9 bases, and 24 bases lay between the germline ends. This CDR3 has 17 residues. The CDR3 reads CASSFSVAGLQDGEQFF. In nucleotides, the CDR3 is TGCGCCAGCAGCTTTTCGGTAGCAGGGCTACAGGACGGTGAGCAGTTCTTC.

The rearrangement joins TRBV27 to TRBJ1-1; no definite D call. Germline loops: CDR1 MNHEY, CDR2 SMNVEV (reference sequence). The CDR3 loop spans 13 amino acids. The V gene lost 7 bases and the J gene lost 4 bases, with 13 bases spanning the gap. The DNA for the CDR3 is TGTGCCAGCAAGCGGGTGGGTTCCACTGAAGCTTTCTTT. Translating gives CASKRVGSTEAFF.

This clone is a singleton in its sample. The J gene is TRBJ2-3, the V gene TRBV19, with D maybe TRBD2 (6 bases). Trimming removed 3 bases at V and 0 bases at J, with 7 bases between. Germline assignment: CDR1 LNHDA and CDR2 SQIVND (reference sequence). The CDR3 has 14 residues. The DNA for the CDR3 is TGTGCCAGTAGTATCGGGACTAGCACAGATACGCAGTATTTT. This gives the protein CASSIGTSTDTQYF.

The chain uses TRBV2 and TRBJ2-2, with 7 bases aligning to TRBD2. V lost 4 bases, J lost 1 base, and 3 bases stayed unmatched. The germline V gene has CDR1 SNHLY and CDR2 FYNNEI. There are 15 residues in the CDR3. CDR3 coding DNA: TGTGCCAGCAGTGGCCTAGCGGTGAACACCGGGGAGCTGTTTTTT. It specifies CASSGLAVNTGELFF.

This rearrangement joins TRBV6-5 to TRBJ1-1; 7 bases map to TRBD1. V dropped 2 bases and J dropped 0; count of bases not matched to a gene: 6. From germline, CDR1 is MNHEY and CDR2 SVGAGI. The CDR3 runs 16 residues. The DNA of the CDR3 is TGTGCCAGCAGTTACAGGGCGACAGGGATGAACACTGAAGCTTTCTTT. It codes for CASSYRATGMNTEAFF.

This sequence joins TRBV4-1 and TRBJ2-7; 11 nucleotides line up with TRBD2. The CDR3 runs to 16 residues. Trimming cost V 0 bases and J 3 bases; bases outside gene matches: 4. CDR1 and CDR2 (germline): MGHRA, YSYEKL. The CDR3 DNA reads as TGCGCCAGCAGCCAAGATCCAACTAGCGGGAGCTACGAGCAGTACTTC. This gives the protein CASSQDPTSGSYEQYF.

This clone has just a few counts. The chain carries TRBV5-1 and TRBJ2-1; tentative D call: TRBD1 (6 bases). CDR1 SGHRS and CDR2 YFSETQ come from the germline V gene. The CDR3 is made up of 15 amino acids. V lost 0 bases to trimming and J lost 0 bases, with 7 bases between them. CDR3 DNA sequence: TGCGCCAGCAGCTTGGACAGGGCCTCCTACAATGAGCAGTTCTTC. Translating gives CASSLDRASYNEQFF.

V and J are TRBV5-1 and TRBJ2-2; the match to TRBD2 covers 10 bases. The CDR3 totals 18 residues. Germline V gives CDR1 SGHRS, CDR2 YFSETQ. With 3 bases clipped from V and 0 bases from J, the junction kept 8 bases outside the gene matches. The CDR3 protein is CASSSAWTSGSNTGELFF. The CDR3 bases are TGCGCCAGCAGCTCGGCCTGGACTAGCGGATCGAACACCGGGGAGCTGTTTTTT.

Written as DNA, the CDR3 is TGTGCCAGCAGCCCGGGTGGTCAGCCCCAGCATTTT. This translates into CASSPGGQPQHF. The chain joins TRBV6-6 to TRBJ1-5; D is undetermined. In germline, CDR1 is MNHNY, CDR2 SVGAGI (reference sequence). This CDR3 comprises 12 residues. V lost 6 bases and J lost 6, with 9 bases in between.

The chain carries TRBV5-4 and TRBJ1-2; 10 nucleotides agree with TRBD1. Germline CDR1 and CDR2: SGHNT and YYREEE (reference sequence). This CDR3 spans 14 amino acids. V shed 4 bases, J shed 6 bases, and the junction held 6 bases outside the gene matches. CDR3 DNA sequence: TGTGCCAGCAGCGTGGCGGGACAGGGGAATGGCTACACCTTC. It is translated as CASSVAGQGNGYTF.

The V call is TRBV19, the J call TRBJ2-1, with 8 bases identical to TRBD2. The CDR3 is made up of 15 amino acids. Trimming cost V 5 bases and J 4 bases; bases outside gene matches: 7. Germline assignment: CDR1 LNHDA and CDR2 SQIVND (reference sequence). This CDR3 is CASSPTSGTYNEQFF. In nucleotides, the CDR3 is TGTGCCAGTAGTCCCACTAGCGGTACATACAATGAGCAGTTCTTC. The full variable domain, in which reference TRBV19 and TRBJ2-1 provide the parts outside the CDR3, is DGGITQSPKYLFRKEGQNVTLSCEQNLNHDAMYWYRQDPGQGLRLIYYSQIVNDFQKGDIAEGYSVSREKKESFPLTVTSAQKNPTAFYLCASSPTSGTYNEQFFGPGTRLTVL.